The 22 T cell receptor beta chains reported below all come from one sample, sequenced in a study of naive and memory T cell subsets (dated by TCRdb to 2015 to 2018). The method was 5' RACE. Sequencing instrument: Illumina MiSeq. Four rounds of PCR, run with the SP2 primer together with nested alpha and beta constant region primers, were used to amplify the ligated cDNA. Starting from the raw public reads, TCRdb applied fastp trimming at Q25, assembled clones with MiXCR and retained in-frame beta chains. Identical CDR3 proteins give one entry, which carries the most common genes and DNA. The sample profile shows 57,000 or so distinct CDR3 sequences; about 7.2% of them were found once. The top ten hold more than 9.5% of the sample. The study described a robust, sensitive protocol for amplifying, sequencing and analyzing TCRs, using 3' ligation of a UMI-containing oligonucleotide to TCR cDNA. The source of these receptors is a male donor in good health.

DNA for the CDR3: TGTGCCAGCAATGGAGATACGCAGTATTTT. This encodes CASNGDTQYF. The gene calls are TRBV7-9 and TRBJ2-3; D gene unclear. Germline loops: CDR1 SEHNR, CDR2 FQNEAQ (reference sequence). The ends were cut back, 7 bases at V and 5 bases at J, with 4 bases in the middle. The CDR3 runs to 10 residues.

About this clonotype: At one of its ends the junction is not consistent with the germline gene, which may arise from a read error. The V gene is TRBV6-1, the J gene TRBJ2-5; D possibly corresponds to TRBD1 (5 bases). There are 14 residues in the CDR3. Per germline, CDR1 MNHNS and CDR2 SASEGT. This CDR3 is CSSIRVRAQETQYF. CDR3 nucleotides: TGTTCCAGCATCAGGGTCAGGGCTCAAGAGACCCAGTACTTC.

The chain carries TRBV2 and TRBJ2-5; D may match TRBD1 or TRBD2 (5 bases each). The germline gives CDR1 SNHLY, CDR2 FYNNEI. The V gene lost 7 bases and the J gene lost 1 base, with 25 bases spanning the gap. This CDR3 is built from 18 residues. DNA for the CDR3: TGTGCCAGCACGAAAACAGGTGGAGCAGCGGTACTCCAAGAGACCCAGTACTTC. This encodes CASTKTGGAAVLQETQYF.

There are many counts of this clonotype. The gene calls are TRBV19 and TRBJ1-1, with TRBD1 identical over 8 bases. The CDR3 loop spans 14 amino acids. Germline V gene data show CDR1 as LNHDA and CDR2 as SQIVND (reference sequence). V trimming: 6 bases; J trimming: 3 bases; junction bases outside the gene matches: 6. The CDR3 DNA reads as TGTGCCAGTAGCAGACAGGGGTTTGACACTGAAGCTTTCTTT. Protein: CASSRQGFDTEAFF.

This clonotype showed up many times. This chain links TRBV2 with TRBJ1-4, with D unclear. CDR1 is SNHLY, CDR2 FYNNEI, per germline. The V and J ends lost 6 bases and 8 bases respectively, with 13 bases between them. This CDR3 region has 13 residues. In DNA form, the CDR3 reads TGTGCCAGCAGGGATCAGGTGGACGAAAAACTGTTTTTT. Translated, it gives CASRDQVDEKLFF.

This clonotype was seen ten or more times. The rearrangement links TRBV18 to TRBJ2-6; no clear D. V gave up 6 bases and J gave up 0 bases, with 15 bases separating them. CDR1 and CDR2 (germline): KGHSH, LQKENI. The CDR3 spans 17 residues. The CDR3, as DNA: TGTGCCAGCTCGCCCCAGAGAGTACCCTCTGGGGCCAACGTCCTGACTTTC. It translates to CASSPQRVPSGANVLTF.

In its sample, this clonotype was seen a few times. V gene TRBV12-3 or TRBV12-4 combines with J gene TRBJ1-3; TRBD1 agrees at 7 bases. The CDR3 loop spans 15 amino acids. The J segment lost 2 bases and the V segment lost 6 bases, leaving 7 bases of the junction unmatched. The CDR3 bases are TGTGCCAGCAGACCAACCGGGACAGCTGGAAACACCATATATTTT. This sequence encodes CASRPTGTAGNTIYF.

This clonotype was seen at least ten times. The V call is TRBV6-5, the J call TRBJ1-2; no reliable D call. The germline CDR1 and CDR2 sequences are MNHEY and SVGAGI. V was cut by 6 bases and J by 5 bases, with 19 bases left in between. CDR3 length: 15 amino acids. The DNA for the CDR3 is TGTGCCAGCAGCCTCGGACCTTTCATACCATATGGCTACACCTTC. Protein sequence: CASSLGPFIPYGYTF.

The V gene is TRBV6-2 or TRBV6-3, the J gene TRBJ2-7, with 10 nucleotides matching TRBD2. The CDR3 has 16 amino acids. Trimming removed 5 bases from V and 0 bases from J; junction bases left unmatched: 7. Germline lookup yields CDR1 MNHEY and CDR2 SVGEGT. DNA for the CDR3: TGTGCCAGCAGTCCCGGACTAGCGGAGCCCTCCTACGAGCAGTACTTC. Residues: CASSPGLAEPSYEQYF.

This clonotype has at least ten counts. V is TRBV10-3 and J is TRBJ2-5, with 13 bases matching TRBD2. The germline gives CDR1 ENHRY, CDR2 SYGVKD. The CDR3 has 17 residues. The ends lost 4 bases at V and 5 bases at J; junction bases unmatched: 10. CDR3 sequence: CAISGTGLAGVSETQYF. CDR3 DNA sequence: TGTGCCATCAGTGGGACTGGACTAGCGGGAGTGAGTGAGACCCAGTACTTC.

The table lists this clonotype with many counts. The rearrangement links TRBV6-6 to TRBJ2-3; 8 bases match TRBD2. The CDR3 has 16 residues. J was trimmed by 6 bases and V by 0 bases; bases with no gene match: 8. The germline gives CDR1 MNHNY, CDR2 SVGAGI (reference sequence). Here the CDR3 DNA reads TGTGCCAGCAGTTACTCGTACGCGGGGGGCCGGGATACGCAGTATTTT. As protein: CASSYSYAGGRDTQYF.

In its sample, this clonotype was seen a few times. The V call is TRBV6-5, the J call TRBJ2-1; TRBD2 matches at 7 bases. Germline lookup yields CDR1 MNHEY and CDR2 SVGAGI. This CDR3 region has 17 residues. Germline trimming cut 0 bases from V and 5 bases from J; bases unmatched to any gene: 10. The CDR3 protein is CASSYSRLAGIDNEQFF. The CDR3 coding sequence is TGTGCCAGCAGTTACTCGCGGTTAGCGGGTATAGACAATGAGCAGTTCTTC.

The J gene is TRBJ1-2, the V gene TRBV7-9, with TRBD1 as a possible D gene (6 bases). The CDR3 runs 18 residues. Germline V gene sequence: CDR1 SEHNR, CDR2 FQNEAQ (reference sequence). V lost 3 bases and J 0 bases, leaving 20 bases between the germline ends. The CDR3 sequence is CASSLGSGGELSNYGYTF. In DNA form, the CDR3 reads TGTGCCAGCAGCTTGGGGTCCGGGGGCGAATTGTCTAACTATGGCTACACCTTC.

This sequence joins TRBV6-1 and TRBJ2-5; 7 nucleotides agree with TRBD1. CDR3 length: 15 amino acids. Germline V gene sequence: CDR1 MNHNS, CDR2 SASEGT. J gave up 4 bases and V 5 bases, and 10 bases lay outside the gene matches. CDR3: CASSLRQGTRETQYF. As DNA, the CDR3 is TGTGCCAGCAGTCTAAGACAGGGTACCCGAGAGACCCAGTACTTC.

The genes are TRBV18 and TRBJ1-6; no reliable D call. The CDR3 runs to 14 residues. Germline assignment: CDR1 KGHSH and CDR2 LQKENI. Trimming left V 6 bases short and J 9 bases short, with 15 bases between. The CDR3 is CASSPTTDTSPLHF. The DNA of the CDR3 is TGTGCCAGCTCTCCCACAACCGATACTTCACCCCTCCACTTT.

This clonotype was counted ten times or more. The V and J genes are TRBV7-9 and TRBJ1-1; the match to TRBD1 covers 8 bases. The length of the CDR3 is 15 residues. The V gene end was trimmed by 4 bases and the J gene end by 7 bases; junction bases not matched to a gene: 11. Germline values: CDR1 SEHNR, CDR2 FQNEAQ (reference sequence). The DNA of the CDR3 is TGTGCCAGCAGCTACCTAGGACAGGGAATGGGTGAAGCTTTCTTT. Translation gives CASSYLGQGMGEAFF.

A remark on this clonotype: This sequence may be a read error, since a much larger clone differs from it by one base. The chain joins TRBV4-2 to TRBJ2-1; 8 positions agree with TRBD2. The germline gives CDR1 LGHNA, CDR2 YNFKEQ. This CDR3 comprises 16 residues. CDR3 loop: CAGSQDYGRAVNEQFF. The CDR3 DNA reads as TGTGCCGGCAGCCAAGATTACGGGAGGGCCGTCAATGAGCAGTTCTTC.

This clonotype was counted ten times or more. This chain links TRBV9 with TRBJ2-3, with D perhaps assigned TRBD1 or TRBD2 (5 bases each). V lost 7 bases and J lost 4, with 19 bases in between. The CDR3 has 15 amino acids. Looked up from germline, CDR1 is SGDLS and CDR2 is YYNGEE. The CDR3 protein is CASGLRAVGADTQYF. As DNA, the CDR3 is TGTGCCAGCGGCCTGAGGGCGGTAGGGGCAGATACGCAGTATTTT.

This clonotype was seen repeatedly, ten times or more. The chain carries TRBV6-5 and TRBJ2-2; D may be TRBD1 or TRBD2 (5 bases each). V was cut by 6 bases and J by 0 bases, with 11 bases left in between. This CDR3 spans 15 amino acids. CDR1 is MNHEY, CDR2 SVGAGI, per germline. The CDR3 sequence is CASRPGPSNTGELFF. Written as DNA, the CDR3 is TGTGCCAGCAGACCGGGACCGTCGAACACCGGGGAGCTGTTTTTT.

This clonotype showed up many times. This sequence joins TRBV20-1 and TRBJ1-1; 7 bases fit TRBD1. V lost 2 bases and J lost 0; bases outside the gene matches: 6. Germline V lookup: CDR1 DFQATT, CDR2 SNEGSKA (reference sequence). The CDR3 has 15 amino acids. CDR3 sequence reads: CSARQTGTVNTEAFF. CDR3 sequence (DNA): TGCAGTGCTAGACAAACCGGGACAGTGAACACTGAAGCTTTCTTT.

This clonotype was seen at least ten times. The chain uses TRBV7-9 and TRBJ2-1; 8 bases fit TRBD2. The CDR3 totals 15 residues. CDR1 and CDR2 (germline): SEHNR, FQNEAQ (reference sequence). The V gene end was trimmed by 5 bases and the J gene end by 3 bases; junction bases not matched to a gene: 6. The CDR3 here is CASSQASGYYNEQFF. The CDR3 DNA sequence: TGTGCCAGCAGCCAGGCTAGCGGGTACTACAATGAGCAGTTCTTC.

There are a few counts of this clonotype. The rearrangement joins TRBV20-1 to TRBJ2-7, with 9 positions matching TRBD1. V was clipped by 5 bases and J by 2 bases; unmatched bases: 7. The CDR3 contains 14 residues. In germline, CDR1 is DFQATT, CDR2 SNEGSKA (reference sequence). This chain's CDR3 is CSAGRDRATYEQYF. For the CDR3, the DNA is TGCAGTGCTGGCCGGGACAGGGCAACCTACGAGCAGTACTTC.